The rows below give T cell receptor beta chains drawn from one sample of a study of radiotherapy plus CTLA-4 blockade in lung cancer. Method: immunoSEQ multiplex PCR; TCRdb's copy keeps in-frame clones and lacks some. The repertoire holds about 59,000 clones, with about 70% as singletons. The specimen comprised peripheral blood, sampled from a patient treated with radiotherapy plus ipilimumab. The receptors come from a human donor with non-small cell lung cancer whose response to radiotherapy plus ipilimumab could not be evaluated. The CDR3 runs from the conserved cysteine through the conserved F or W. The D gene is left open where the match is weak. Size values are once, few and many counts, or a class for expanded clones, and some rows have none.

j_gene: TRBJ2-3
d_gene: TRBD2
v_gene: TRBV10-3
abundance: NA
CDR3aa: CAISESSGSVDTQYF
CDR3nt: TGTGCCATCAGTGAGTCTAGCGGGAGCGTAGATACGCAGTATTTT

j_gene: TRBJ1-3
d_gene: NA
v_gene: TRBV28
abundance: few
CDR3aa: CASSLGGAGNTIYF
CDR3nt: TGTGCCAGCAGTTTGGGAGGGGCAGGAAACACCATATATTTT

j_gene: TRBJ2-3
d_gene: TRBD2
v_gene: TRBV6-1
abundance: NA
CDR3aa: CASRIAGSTDTQYF
CDR3nt: TGTGCCAGCAGGATAGCGGGGAGTACAGATACGCAGTATTTT

j_gene: TRBJ2-7
d_gene: TRBD2
v_gene: TRBV15
abundance: NA
CDR3aa: CATSPRGGMRNEQYF
CDR3nt: TGTGCCACCAGCCCTCGGGGGGGGATGAGGAACGAGCAGTACTTC

j_gene: TRBJ2-1
d_gene: NA
v_gene: TRBV7-3
abundance: NA
CDR3aa: CASSPLKRASVPHEQFF
CDR3nt: TGTGCCAGCAGCCCCCTTAAACGGGCTAGCGTCCCCCATGAGCAGTTCTTC

j_gene: TRBJ1-1
d_gene: TRBD1
v_gene: TRBV2
abundance: few
CDR3aa: CASLRSGTGGQNTEAFF
CDR3nt: TGTGCCAGCTTGCGATCCGGGACAGGGGGCCAGAACACTGAAGCTTTCTTT

j_gene: TRBJ2-5
d_gene: TRBD1
v_gene: TRBV5-5
abundance: NA
CDR3aa: CASSVRQGRETQYF
CDR3nt: TGTGCCAGCAGCGTCAGACAGGGACGAGAGACCCAGTACTTC

j_gene: TRBJ2-1
d_gene: TRBD1
v_gene: TRBV18
abundance: NA
CDR3aa: CASSSWTGGFNEQFF
CDR3nt: TGTGCCAGCTCATCTTGGACAGGGGGGTTCAATGAGCAGTTCTTC

j_gene: TRBJ1-3
d_gene: NA
v_gene: TRBV5-6
abundance: NA
CDR3aa: CASSRDSGNTIYF
CDR3nt: TGTGCCAGCAGCAGAGATAGTGGAAACACCATATATTTT

j_gene: TRBJ2-7
d_gene: TRBD2
v_gene: TRBV7-3
abundance: NA
CDR3aa: CASSPSGGGNYEQYF
CDR3nt: TGTGCCAGCAGCCCCTCTGGCGGGGGGAACTACGAGCAGTACTTC

j_gene: TRBJ1-2
d_gene: NA
v_gene: TRBV15
abundance: NA
CDR3aa: CATSRDRNGYTF
CDR3nt: TGTGCCACCAGCAGAGATCGTAATGGCTACACCTTC

j_gene: TRBJ1-1
d_gene: NA
v_gene: TRBV10-3
abundance: NA
CDR3aa: CAISVAGDSSEAFF
CDR3nt: TGTGCCATCAGTGTTGCTGGGGACTCATCTGAAGCTTTCTTT

j_gene: TRBJ1-2
d_gene: TRBD1
v_gene: TRBV7-2
abundance: NA
CDR3aa: CASSSTPFADRGHGYTF
CDR3nt: TGTGCCAGCAGCTCGACTCCGTTCGCGGACAGGGGGCATGGCTACACCTTC

j_gene: TRBJ2-1
d_gene: TRBD2
v_gene: TRBV7-2
abundance: NA
CDR3aa: CASSFWSSGDNEQFF
CDR3nt: TGTGCCAGCAGCTTTTGGTCTAGCGGTGACAATGAGCAGTTCTTC

j_gene: TRBJ2-7
d_gene: TRBD2
v_gene: TRBV27
abundance: NA
CDR3aa: CASRAGGIAYEQYF
CDR3nt: TGTGCCAGCAGGGCCGGGGGGATCGCCTACGAGCAGTACTTC

j_gene: TRBJ2-1
d_gene: NA
v_gene: TRBV5-1
abundance: NA
CDR3aa: CASSLASEGEQFF
CDR3nt: TGCGCCAGCAGCTTGGCTTCGGAGGGTGAGCAGTTCTTC

j_gene: TRBJ1-1
d_gene: NA
v_gene: TRBV6-6
abundance: few
CDR3aa: CASSAGQLNTEAFF
CDR3nt: TGTGCCAGCAGCGCAGGACAGCTTAACACTGAAGCTTTCTTT

j_gene: TRBJ2-1
d_gene: TRBD1
v_gene: TRBV7-2
abundance: NA
CDR3aa: CASSLGTEYNEQFF
CDR3nt: TGTGCCAGCAGCCTCGGGACAGAGTACAATGAGCAGTTCTTC

j_gene: TRBJ1-4
d_gene: NA
v_gene: TRBV18
abundance: few
CDR3aa: CASSPFGGLTNEKLFF
CDR3nt: TGTGCCAGCTCACCATTCGGGGGGCTAACTAATGAAAAACTGTTTTTT

j_gene: TRBJ1-6
d_gene: TRBD1
v_gene: TRBV11-1
abundance: NA
CDR3aa: CASSDRGLNSPLHF
CDR3nt: TGTGCCAGCAGTGACAGGGGTTTGAATTCCCCCCTCCACTTT

j_gene: TRBJ1-4
d_gene: TRBD1
v_gene: TRBV30
abundance: NA
CDR3aa: CAWDLNAGTGREKLFF
CDR3nt: TGTGCCTGGGATCTAAACGCCGGGACAGGGCGTGAAAAACTGTTTTTT

j_gene: TRBJ1-2
d_gene: NA
v_gene: TRBV18
abundance: once
CDR3aa: CASSPEANYGYTF
CDR3nt: TGTGCCAGCTCACCCGAGGCTAACTATGGCTACACCTTC

j_gene: TRBJ2-7
d_gene: TRBD1
v_gene: TRBV7-9
abundance: NA
CDR3aa: CASRGGDRQPYEQYF
CDR3nt: TGTGCCAGCAGAGGGGGCGACCGACAACCCTACGAGCAGTACTTC

j_gene: TRBJ2-3
d_gene: TRBD2
v_gene: TRBV2
abundance: NA
CDR3aa: CASSGVATDTQYF
CDR3nt: TGTGCCAGTAGCGGGGTTGCCACAGATACGCAGTATTTT

j_gene: TRBJ2-7
d_gene: TRBD1
v_gene: TRBV5-1
abundance: many
CDR3aa: CASSPPGTGVYEQYF
CDR3nt: TGCGCCAGCAGCCCACCAGGGACAGGCGTCTACGAGCAGTACTTC

j_gene: TRBJ1-2
d_gene: NA
v_gene: TRBV6-6
abundance: NA
CDR3aa: CASSYGNPGYTF
CDR3nt: TGTGCCAGCAGTTACGGCAATCCCGGCTACACCTTC

j_gene: TRBJ2-5
d_gene: TRBD2
v_gene: TRBV7-2
abundance: NA
CDR3aa: CASSLRPTGGSQETQYF
CDR3nt: TGTGCCAGCAGCTTACGCCCTACGGGGGGGTCTCAAGAGACCCAGTACTTC

j_gene: TRBJ2-7
d_gene: NA
v_gene: TRBV7-2
abundance: NA
CDR3aa: CASSLVIGTPSYEQYF
CDR3nt: TGTGCCAGCAGCTTAGTGATAGGGACTCCTTCCTACGAGCAGTACTTC

j_gene: TRBJ2-5
d_gene: TRBD2
v_gene: TRBV15
abundance: NA
CDR3aa: CATSRDRLAGVETQYF
CDR3nt: TGTGCCACCAGCAGAGATCGACTAGCGGGAGTAGAGACCCAGTACTTC

j_gene: TRBJ2-2
d_gene: TRBD2
v_gene: TRBV19
abundance: NA
CDR3aa: CASSIGLAGDPFTGELFF
CDR3nt: TGTGCCAGTAGTATAGGACTAGCGGGAGACCCTTTTACCGGGGAGCTGTTTTTT

j_gene: TRBJ2-3
d_gene: TRBD1
v_gene: TRBV28
abundance: NA
CDR3aa: CATLDRGPDTQYF
CDR3nt: TGTGCCACCCTGGACAGGGGTCCGGATACGCAGTATTTT

j_gene: TRBJ2-6
d_gene: NA
v_gene: TRBV6-1
abundance: few
CDR3aa: CASSEARDTSYVLTF
CDR3nt: TGTGCCAGCAGTGAAGCGCGAGACACCTCCTACGTCCTGACTTTC

j_gene: TRBJ2-3
d_gene: NA
v_gene: TRBV5-4
abundance: NA
CDR3aa: CASRRMEWGGTDTQYF
CDR3nt: TGTGCCAGCAGACGGATGGAGTGGGGGGGCACAGATACGCAGTATTTT

j_gene: TRBJ2-5
d_gene: NA
v_gene: TRBV14
abundance: NA
CDR3aa: CASSRAEGETQYF
CDR3nt: TGTGCCAGCAGCCGGGCCGAGGGAGAGACCCAGTACTTC

j_gene: TRBJ1-2
d_gene: TRBD1
v_gene: TRBV6-5
abundance: NA
CDR3aa: CATRQGEYGYTF
CDR3nt: TGTGCCACGCGCCAGGGGGAATATGGCTACACCTTC

j_gene: TRBJ2-1
d_gene: TRBD2
v_gene: TRBV19
abundance: NA
CDR3aa: CAVRGGSYNEQFF
CDR3nt: TGTGCCGTACGGGGCGGGAGCTACAATGAGCAGTTCTTC

j_gene: TRBJ2-3
d_gene: TRBD2
v_gene: TRBV15
abundance: NA
CDR3aa: CATSRDRGTSNPSDTQYF
CDR3nt: TGTGCCACCAGCAGAGATCGGGGGACTAGCAACCCCTCAGATACGCAGTATTTT

j_gene: TRBJ2-1
d_gene: TRBD2
v_gene: TRBV27
abundance: once
CDR3aa: CASSLFRGTSVNEQFF
CDR3nt: TGTGCCAGCAGTTTATTTCGTGGGACTAGTGTGAATGAGCAGTTCTTC

j_gene: TRBJ2-3
d_gene: TRBD1
v_gene: TRBV4-1
abundance: NA
CDR3aa: CASSQDLGQGTDTQYF
CDR3nt: TGCGCCAGCAGCCAAGACCTTGGACAGGGGACAGATACGCAGTATTTT

j_gene: TRBJ1-2
d_gene: TRBD1
v_gene: TRBV19
abundance: few
CDR3aa: CASSTQGFGYTF
CDR3nt: TGTGCCAGTAGTACACAGGGGTTCGGCTACACCTTC

j_gene: TRBJ1-2
d_gene: NA
v_gene: TRBV30
abundance: NA
CDR3aa: CAWSVGDSYGYTF
CDR3nt: TGTGCCTGGAGTGTCGGGGATTCCTATGGCTACACCTTC

j_gene: TRBJ2-5
d_gene: TRBD2
v_gene: TRBV11-3
abundance: NA
CDR3aa: CASSLDLWGGQETQYF
CDR3nt: TGTGCCAGCAGCTTAGATCTATGGGGGGGCCAAGAGACCCAGTACTTC

j_gene: TRBJ2-5
d_gene: NA
v_gene: TRBV5-4
abundance: NA
CDR3aa: CASSLLETQYF
CDR3nt: TGTGCCAGCAGCTTGCTCGAGACCCAGTACTTC

j_gene: TRBJ1-4
d_gene: NA
v_gene: TRBV19
abundance: NA
CDR3aa: CASSIGGVSNEKLFF
CDR3nt: TGTGCCAGTAGTATCGGAGGGGTATCTAATGAAAAACTGTTTTTT

j_gene: TRBJ2-7
d_gene: TRBD2
v_gene: TRBV11-3
abundance: NA
CDR3aa: CASSSSSGSSYEQYF
CDR3nt: TGTGCCAGCAGCTCCTCTAGCGGGAGTTCCTACGAGCAGTACTTC

j_gene: TRBJ2-2
d_gene: TRBD2
v_gene: TRBV29-1
abundance: NA
CDR3aa: CSVEGGRTNTGELFF
CDR3nt: TGCAGCGTTGAAGGCGGGAGGACGAACACCGGGGAGCTGTTTTTT

j_gene: TRBJ2-5
d_gene: TRBD2
v_gene: TRBV7-8
abundance: NA
CDR3aa: CASSSQLAGVVETQYF
CDR3nt: TGTGCCAGCAGTTCACAACTAGCGGGGGTTGTGGAGACCCAGTACTTC

j_gene: TRBJ1-2
d_gene: NA
v_gene: TRBV27
abundance: NA
CDR3aa: CASSSLSKTRQPNYGYTF
CDR3nt: TGTGCCAGCAGTTCACTTTCCAAAACACGACAGCCTAACTATGGCTACACCTTC

j_gene: TRBJ1-1
d_gene: NA
v_gene: TRBV4-2
abundance: NA
CDR3aa: CASSPAGALLNTEAFF
CDR3nt: TGTGCCAGCAGCCCCGCAGGGGCCCTCCTGAACACTGAAGCTTTCTTT

j_gene: TRBJ1-5
d_gene: TRBD1
v_gene: TRBV28
abundance: NA
CDR3aa: CASSLVTGSSNQPQHF
CDR3nt: TGTGCCAGCAGTTTGGTGACAGGGTCAAGCAATCAGCCCCAGCATTTT

j_gene: TRBJ1-5
d_gene: NA
v_gene: TRBV6-5
abundance: NA
CDR3aa: CASIRRERSNQPQHF
CDR3nt: TGTGCCAGCATTCGCAGGGAAAGGAGCAATCAGCCCCAGCATTTT

j_gene: TRBJ2-7
d_gene: TRBD2
v_gene: TRBV4-1
abundance: NA
CDR3aa: CASSQVPGVAGIHEQYF
CDR3nt: TGCGCCAGCAGCCAAGTTCCCGGGGTAGCGGGAATCCACGAGCAGTACTTC

j_gene: TRBJ2-2
d_gene: NA
v_gene: TRBV7-8
abundance: NA
CDR3aa: CASSPRTDNTGELFF
CDR3nt: TGTGCCAGCAGCCCCCGGACAGACAACACCGGGGAGCTGTTTTTT

j_gene: TRBJ2-3
d_gene: NA
v_gene: TRBV7-3
abundance: NA
CDR3aa: CASSSLSTDTQYF
CDR3nt: TGTGCCAGCAGCTCCCTGAGCACAGATACGCAGTATTTT

j_gene: TRBJ2-7
d_gene: NA
v_gene: TRBV11-1
abundance: once
CDR3aa: CASSLIGSSYEQYF
CDR3nt: TGTGCCAGCAGCTTAATAGGGAGCTCCTACGAGCAGTACTTC